Below are 4 T cell receptor beta chains sequenced from a single sample in a study of T cell responses to AZD1222 COVID-19 vaccine. Assay used: immunoSEQ multiplex PCR; TCRdb lists only in-frame clones, some missing. The sample contains over 110,000 clones, 85% to 95% of which appear only once. Sequencing was performed on peripheral blood, taken on day 0 of AZD1222 vaccination. The receptors shown here come from an adult in good health.

This clone was observed once. The rearrangement joins TRBV5-6 to TRBJ2-1, with 11 positions matching TRBD2. Germline values: CDR1 SGHDT, CDR2 YYEEEE. This CDR3 has 15 residues. Unmatched junction bases numbered 10, after V lost 4 bases and J lost 10 bases. The CDR3 loop is CASSLGGLAVSEQFF. CDR3 bases: TGTGCCAGCAGCCTCGGGGGACTAGCGGTCTCCGAGCAGTTCTTC.

In nucleotides, the CDR3 is TGCAGCGTCCGTGGAGGGAGCTACGAGCAGTACTTC. This translates into CSVRGGSYEQYF. The chain employs TRBV29-1 and TRBJ2-7; maybe TRBD2 (6 bases). The CDR3 covers 12 residues. The V end lost 6 bases, the J end lost 3 bases, and 12 bases lay between the germline ends. From germline, CDR1 is SQVTM and CDR2 ANQGSEA.

This sequence joins TRBV5-4 and TRBJ1-2; D gene unclear. The germline V gene has CDR1 SGHNT and CDR2 YYREEE (reference sequence). Trimming cost V 3 bases and J 4 bases, with 7 bases left between them. The CDR3 sequence is 12 residues long. The DNA for the CDR3 is TGTGCCAGCAGCTCCCCAGCCTATGGCTACACCTTC. Its protein is CASSSPAYGYTF.

This clone appeared once. The rearrangement uses TRBV7-2 and TRBJ1-5; 7 positions agree with TRBD1. Germline V gene sequence: CDR1 SGHTA, CDR2 FQGNSA. This CDR3 has 14 residues. Trimming cost V 5 bases and J 11 bases; bases outside gene matches: 12. CDR3 amino acids: CASSARDSETAQHF. The CDR3 bases are TGTGCCAGCAGCGCCCGGGACAGTGAGACTGCCCAGCATTTT.